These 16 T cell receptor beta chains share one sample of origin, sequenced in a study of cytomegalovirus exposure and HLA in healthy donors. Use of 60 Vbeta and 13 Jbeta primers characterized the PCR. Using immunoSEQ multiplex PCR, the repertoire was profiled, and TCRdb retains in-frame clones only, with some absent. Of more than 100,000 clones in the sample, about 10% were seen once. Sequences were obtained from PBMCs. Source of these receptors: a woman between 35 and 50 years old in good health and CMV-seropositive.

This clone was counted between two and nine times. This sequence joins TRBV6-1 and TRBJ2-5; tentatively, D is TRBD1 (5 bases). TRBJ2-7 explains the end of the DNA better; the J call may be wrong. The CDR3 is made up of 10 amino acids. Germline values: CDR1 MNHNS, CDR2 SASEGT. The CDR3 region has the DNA TGTGCCAGCACAGGGAACGAGCAGTACTTC. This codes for CASTGNEQYF.

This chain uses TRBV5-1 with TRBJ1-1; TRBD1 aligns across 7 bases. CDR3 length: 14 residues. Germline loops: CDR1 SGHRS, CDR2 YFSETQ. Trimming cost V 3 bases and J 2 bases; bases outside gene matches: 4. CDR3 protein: CASSSTGVNTEAFF. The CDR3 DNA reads TGCGCCAGCAGCTCTACAGGGGTCAACACTGAAGCTTTCTTT.

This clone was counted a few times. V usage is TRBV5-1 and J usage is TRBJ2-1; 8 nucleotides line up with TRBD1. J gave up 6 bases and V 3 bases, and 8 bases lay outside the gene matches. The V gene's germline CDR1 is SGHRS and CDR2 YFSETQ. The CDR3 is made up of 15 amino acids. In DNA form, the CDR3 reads TGCGCCAGCAGCTCCGGACAGGGTGGGATCAATGAGCAGTTCTTC. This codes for CASSSGQGGINEQFF.

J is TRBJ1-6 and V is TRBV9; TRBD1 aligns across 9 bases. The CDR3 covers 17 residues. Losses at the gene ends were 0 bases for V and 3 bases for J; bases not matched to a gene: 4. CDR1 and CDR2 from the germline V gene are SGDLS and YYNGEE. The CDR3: CASSVDATGGYNSPLHF. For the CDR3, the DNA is TGTGCCAGCAGCGTAGATGCGACAGGGGGCTATAATTCACCCCTCCACTTT.

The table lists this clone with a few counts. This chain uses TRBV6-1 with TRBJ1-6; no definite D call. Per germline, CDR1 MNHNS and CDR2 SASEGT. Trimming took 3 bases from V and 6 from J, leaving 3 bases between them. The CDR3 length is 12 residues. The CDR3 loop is CASSDVNSPLHF. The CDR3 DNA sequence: TGTGCCAGCAGTGACGTTAATTCACCCCTCCACTTT.

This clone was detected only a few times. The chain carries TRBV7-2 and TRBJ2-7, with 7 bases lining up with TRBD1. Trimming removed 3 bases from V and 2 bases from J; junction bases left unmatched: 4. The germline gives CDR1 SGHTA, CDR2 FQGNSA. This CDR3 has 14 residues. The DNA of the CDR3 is TGTGCCAGCAGCTTCACAGGGGATGCCTACGAGCAGTACTTC. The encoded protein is CASSFTGDAYEQYF. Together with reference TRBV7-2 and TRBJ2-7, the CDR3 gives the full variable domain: GAGVSQSPSNKVTEKGKDVELRCDPISGHTALYWYRQSLGQGLEFLIYFQGNSAPDKSGLPSDRFSAERTGGSVSTLTIQRTQQEDSAVYLCASSFTGDAYEQYFGPGTRLTVT.

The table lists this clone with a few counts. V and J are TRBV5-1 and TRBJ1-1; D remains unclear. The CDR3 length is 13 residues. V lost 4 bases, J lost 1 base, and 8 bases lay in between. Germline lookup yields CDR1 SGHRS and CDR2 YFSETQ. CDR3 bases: TGCGCCAGCAGCCTTTCGCGGAACACTGAAGCTTTCTTT. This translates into CASSLSRNTEAFF.

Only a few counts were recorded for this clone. CDR3 bases: TGTGCCAGCAGCCGGACTAGCGGGGGGTCGGGAGAGACCCAGTACTTC. This gives the protein CASSRTSGGSGETQYF. This sequence joins TRBV5-4 and TRBJ2-5; TRBD2 matches 14 bases. CDR3 length equals 16 residues. Germline CDR1 reads SGHNT; CDR2 reads YYREEE (reference sequence). The V segment lost 4 bases and the J segment 4 bases; nucleotides outside the gene matches: 6.

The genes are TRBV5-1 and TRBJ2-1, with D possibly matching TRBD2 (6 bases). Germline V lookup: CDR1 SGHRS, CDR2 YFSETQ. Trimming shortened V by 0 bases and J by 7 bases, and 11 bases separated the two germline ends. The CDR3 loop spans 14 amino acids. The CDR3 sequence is CASSLVVGLNEQFF. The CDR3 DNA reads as TGCGCCAGCAGCTTGGTTGTGGGACTGAATGAGCAGTTCTTC.

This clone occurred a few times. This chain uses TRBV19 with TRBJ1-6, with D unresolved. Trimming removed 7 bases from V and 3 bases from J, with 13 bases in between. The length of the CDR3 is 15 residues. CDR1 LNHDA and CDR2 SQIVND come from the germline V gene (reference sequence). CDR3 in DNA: TGTGCCAGTACCCTTGCGAGGGACTATAATTCACCCCTCCACTTT. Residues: CASTLARDYNSPLHF.

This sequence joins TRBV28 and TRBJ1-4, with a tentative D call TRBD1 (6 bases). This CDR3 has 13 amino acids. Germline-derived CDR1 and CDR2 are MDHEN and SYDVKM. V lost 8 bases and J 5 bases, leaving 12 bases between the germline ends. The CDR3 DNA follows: TGTGCCAGCTTGGCAGGGGCGAATGAAAAACTGTTTTTT. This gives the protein CASLAGANEKLFF.

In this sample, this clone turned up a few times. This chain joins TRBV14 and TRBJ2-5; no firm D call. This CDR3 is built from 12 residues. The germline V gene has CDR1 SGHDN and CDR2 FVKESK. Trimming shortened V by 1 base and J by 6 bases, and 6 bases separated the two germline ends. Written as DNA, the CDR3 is TGTGCCAGCAGCCAAGCCTCCCAGACCCAGTACTTC. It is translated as CASSQASQTQYF.

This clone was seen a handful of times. This CDR3 is CASRRASGGTDTQYF. CDR3 nucleotides: TGCGCCAGCAGGCGTGCTAGCGGGGGTACAGATACGCAGTATTTT. V gene TRBV4-1 combines with J gene TRBJ2-3, with TRBD2 matching 10 bases. V shed 6 bases and J 3 bases; nucleotides not matched to a gene: 6. Germline CDR1 and CDR2: MGHRA and YSYEKL. The CDR3 is 15 amino acids.

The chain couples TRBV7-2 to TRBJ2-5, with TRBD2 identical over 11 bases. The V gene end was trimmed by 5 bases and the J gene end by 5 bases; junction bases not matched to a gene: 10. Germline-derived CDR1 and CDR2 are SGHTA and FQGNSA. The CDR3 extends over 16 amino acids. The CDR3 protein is CASSKRTSGLGETQYF. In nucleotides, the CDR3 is TGTGCCAGCAGCAAGCGGACTAGCGGGTTGGGGGAGACCCAGTACTTC.

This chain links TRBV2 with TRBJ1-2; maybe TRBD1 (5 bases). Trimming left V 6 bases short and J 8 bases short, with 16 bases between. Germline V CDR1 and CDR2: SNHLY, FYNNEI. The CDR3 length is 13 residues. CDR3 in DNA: TGTGCCAGCAGGGGGGGACGGGCAGAGGGCTACACCTTC. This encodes CASRGGRAEGYTF. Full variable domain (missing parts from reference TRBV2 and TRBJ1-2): EPEVTQTPSHQVTQMGQEVILRCVPISNHLYFYWYRQILGQKVEFLVSFYNNEISEKSEIFDDQFSVERPDGSNFTLKIRSTKLEDSAMYFCASRGGRAEGYTFGSGTRLTVV.

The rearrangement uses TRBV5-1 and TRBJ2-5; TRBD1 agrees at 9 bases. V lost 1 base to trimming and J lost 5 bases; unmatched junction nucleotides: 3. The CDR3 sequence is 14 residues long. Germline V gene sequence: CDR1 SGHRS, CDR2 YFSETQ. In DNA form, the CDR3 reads TGCGCCAGCAGCTTGACAGGGGGCTTGGAGACCCAGTACTTC. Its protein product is CASSLTGGLETQYF.